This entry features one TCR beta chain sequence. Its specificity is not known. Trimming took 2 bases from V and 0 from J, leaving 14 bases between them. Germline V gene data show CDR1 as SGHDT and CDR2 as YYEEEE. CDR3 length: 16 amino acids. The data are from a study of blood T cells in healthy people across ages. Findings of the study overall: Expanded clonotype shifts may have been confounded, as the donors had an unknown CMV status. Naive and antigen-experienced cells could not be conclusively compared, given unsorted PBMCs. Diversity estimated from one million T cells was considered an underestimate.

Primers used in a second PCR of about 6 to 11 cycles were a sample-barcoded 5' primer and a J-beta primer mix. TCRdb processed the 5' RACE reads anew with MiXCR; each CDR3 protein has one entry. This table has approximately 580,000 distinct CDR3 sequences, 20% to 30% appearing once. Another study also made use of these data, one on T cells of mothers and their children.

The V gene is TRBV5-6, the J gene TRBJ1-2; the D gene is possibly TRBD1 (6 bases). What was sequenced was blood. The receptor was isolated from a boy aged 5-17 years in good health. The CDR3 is CASSFSEGGANYGYTF. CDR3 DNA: TGTGCCAGCAGCTTTTCCGAGGGGGGGGCTAACTATGGCTACACCTTC.